The rows below give T cell receptor beta chains drawn from one sample of a study of T cell responses to AZD1222 COVID-19 vaccine. Method: immunoSEQ multiplex PCR; TCRdb's copy keeps in-frame clones and lacks some. In the table there are 85,000 to 90,000 clones, 85% to 90% of which are singletons. Sequenced material: peripheral blood, taken 28 days after the second AZD1222 dose. These receptors came from an adult who received the AZD1222 COVID-19 vaccine. The CDR3 runs from the conserved cysteine through the conserved F or W.

TRBJ1-5 | TRBV10-3 | CAIQQGSGQPQHF
TRBJ1-1 | TRBV18 | CASSPPAGSTEAFF
TRBJ2-7 | TRBV2 | CASRPGLGSYEQYF
TRBJ1-2 | TRBV6-5 | CASSYSKQGTGYTF
TRBJ2-7 | TRBV5-1 | CASSSTTIGYEQYF
TRBJ2-3 | TRBV29-1 | CSVDAGQGFTDTQYF
TRBJ1-4 | TRBV5-1 | CASSLDRHEKLFF
TRBJ1-5 | TRBV18 | CASSPGQGGQPQHF
TRBJ1-5 | TRBV23-1 | CANGGGDQPQHF
TRBJ1-4 | TRBV7-8 | CASSLALPAVGEKLFF
TRBJ1-6 | TRBV2 | CASGGEASYNSPLHF
TRBJ2-7 | TRBV10-3 | CATGTSYEQYF
TRBJ2-2 | TRBV11-2 | CASSLVGGTGELFF
TRBJ1-1 | TRBV5-8 | CASTETAEAFF
TRBJ1-2 | TRBV6-5 | CASSYSLLGGYGYTF
TRBJ2-1 | TRBV7-3 | CASSSALATYNEQFF
TRBJ1-6 | TRBV30 | CAWSKGRTGAPLHF
TRBJ2-1 | TRBV5-1 | CASSLRVGDNEQFF
TRBJ1-1 | TRBV4-1 | CASSQAGARTEAFF
TRBJ1-2 | TRBV27 | CASSFRGTSNYGYTF
TRBJ2-1 | TRBV7-8 | CASSLGRSPNNEQFF
TRBJ2-6 | TRBV7-6 | CASSLGGGSGANVLTF
TRBJ2-2 | TRBV29-1 | CSALGQGRRTGELFF
TRBJ1-3 | TRBV6-5 | CASRASSGNTIYF
TRBJ1-5 | TRBV18 | CASSRSDQPQHF
TRBJ2-7 | TRBV30 | CAWSVLGAYEQYF
TRBJ2-2 | TRBV11-2 | CASSPSRGQRTGELFF
TRBJ1-5 | TRBV5-4 | CASSSDSNQPQHF
TRBJ1-5 | TRBV24-1 | CATSDPTGGNQPQHF
TRBJ1-2 | TRBV7-9 | CASSPRAGSYGYTF
TRBJ1-5 | TRBV30 | CACSPGQDQPQHF
TRBJ1-5 | TRBV7-8 | CASSLTGGTQPQHF
TRBJ2-5 | TRBV29-1 | CSVDTGAQETQYF
TRBJ2-2 | TRBV5-1 | CASTRQWSGELFF
TRBJ1-2 | TRBV7-2 | CASSLAYRGQLYGYTF
TRBJ1-2 | TRBV29-1 | CSVRAPSNYGYTF
TRBJ1-1 | TRBV18 | CASSPGQDAEAFF
TRBJ1-6 | TRBV7-9 | CASSFGSSYNSPLHF
TRBJ2-1 | TRBV12-3/TRBV12-4 | CASRQGVYNEQFF
TRBJ1-3 | TRBV7-9 | CASSSYRAGNTIYF
TRBJ1-1 | TRBV2 | CASEYQGLNTEAFF
TRBJ2-2 | TRBV3-1/TRBV3-2 | CASSQGPPSSRGGYKGGELFF
TRBJ2-3 | TRBV4-1 | CASSQMGGRTDTQYF
TRBJ2-1 | TRBV5-6 | CASSPDSNEQFF